This is a list of T cell receptor beta chains from one sample in a study of cytomegalovirus exposure and HLA in healthy donors. Sequenced by immunoSEQ multiplex PCR; TCRdb stores in-frame clones only, minus some. The table records 150,000 to 180,000 clones, around 79% of them present only once. The specimen sequenced was PBMCs. These receptors came from a man between 18 and 29 years old in good health and CMV-seronegative. The CDR3 runs from the conserved cysteine through the conserved F or W. D genes are given only for firm matches. Only some rows state a clone size, as once, few, many or a class for expanded clones.

>TRBV7-2|-|TRBJ2-3|-
TGTGCCAGCAGCCGGGGTCGCACAGATACGCAGTATTTT
CASSRGRTDTQYF
>TRBV28|-|TRBJ2-2|-
TGTGCCAGCACAGGCCAAAACACCGGGGAGCTGTTTTTT
CASTGQNTGELFF
>TRBV7-2|TRBD1|TRBJ2-4|-
TGTGCCAGCAGCTCCACCGGGACAGGCGGAAACATTCAGTACTTC
CASSSTGTGGNIQYF
>TRBV14|-|TRBJ2-7|-
TGTGCCAGCAGCAAAGGGTATCCTGGCAACTACGAGCAGTACTTC
CASSKGYPGNYEQYF
>TRBV7-9|-|TRBJ1-1|-
TGTGCCAGCAGCTTAGACAGGGCAGGTGAAGCTTTCTTT
CASSLDRAGEAFF
>TRBV15|-|TRBJ1-5|-
TGTGCCACCAGCGGGCCCGGGGGCAATCAGCCCCAGCATTTT
CATSGPGGNQPQHF
>TRBV4-3|TRBD2|TRBJ2-7|-
TGCGCCAGCAGCCAGTACGTTGGGTCTGGAACTAGCGGAGCCTACGAGCAGTACTTC
CASSQYVGSGTSGAYEQYF
>TRBV25-1|-|TRBJ1-1|-
TGTGCCAGCAGTGAATATGGAGGGGGGGCGGTAACTGAAGCTTTCTTT
CASSEYGGGAVTEAFF
>TRBV6-1|-|TRBJ2-3|-
TGTGCCAGCAGTTCCCAGGACACAGATACGCAGTATTTT
CASSSQDTDTQYF
>TRBV28|-|TRBJ2-7|-
TGTGCCAGCAGTCCAGGGGAAGAGGGGCCCTACGAGCAGTACTTC
CASSPGEEGPYEQYF
>TRBV7-2|-|TRBJ2-1|-
TGTGCCAGCAGCTCCACTAGCGGAGGGGGCGACTGGGAGTTCTTC
CASSSTSGGGDWEFF
>TRBV15|TRBD2|TRBJ2-1|-
TGTGCCACCAGCAGAGATAGGAGCGGGAGGGCCCATGAGCAGTTCTTC
CATSRDRSGRAHEQFF
>TRBV10-2|TRBD1|TRBJ2-5|-
TGCGCCAGCAGTGAGGTGACAGGGCAAAACGGACAGTACTTC
CASSEVTGQNGQYF
>TRBV19|TRBD1|TRBJ2-4|-
TGTGCCAGTAGTACCCAGGACAGGGGGGAGGGAAACATTCAGTACTTC
CASSTQDRGEGNIQYF
>TRBV27|TRBD1|TRBJ2-5|-
TGTGCCAGCAGTTACAGGGGGCGAGAGACCCAGTACTTC
CASSYRGRETQYF
>TRBV19|-|TRBJ2-1|-
TGTGCCAGTAGTATATGGGGGGGCCGGAGCTCCTACAATGAGCAGTTCTTC
CASSIWGGRSSYNEQFF
>TRBV4-3|TRBD2|TRBJ2-7|few
TGCGCCAGCAGCCAGCGGGAGGGGGCCGAGCAGTACTTC
CASSQREGAEQYF
>TRBV5-4|TRBD1|TRBJ1-2|-
TGTGCCAGCAGCTCAGGGGGAGGACAGGGCTTTGACCCTAACTATGGCTACACCTTC
CASSSGGGQGFDPNYGYTF
>TRBV5-1|-|TRBJ1-1|-
TGCGCCAGCAGCCTGGGCGGGGAGGGGAACACTGAAGCTTTCTTT
CASSLGGEGNTEAFF
>TRBV7-2|TRBD2|TRBJ2-3|-
TGTGCCAGCACCAAACCAGGGGGGACTAGCGGAGGGGCCCCGCAGTATTTT
CASTKPGGTSGGAPQYF
>TRBV5-6|TRBD2|TRBJ2-1|few
TGTGCCAGCAGCTCCTTAGCGGGAGCTGAGCAGTTCTTC
CASSSLAGAEQFF
>TRBV9|-|TRBJ2-7|-
TGTGCCAGCGGTACCGGGACTGGCTACGAGCAGTACTTC
CASGTGTGYEQYF
>TRBV28|TRBD1|TRBJ2-7|-
TGTGCCAGCAGTTTAGAGGGGCAGGGGGCAGGGTACGAGCAGTACTTC
CASSLEGQGAGYEQYF
>TRBV7-9|TRBD1|TRBJ2-5|-
TGTGCCAGCAGCCGACAGGGGGGGGTATCCCGAGAGACCCAGTACTTC
CASSRQGGVSRETQYF
>TRBV9|TRBD2|TRBJ2-3|-
TGTGCCAGCAGCGCAACGACTAGCGGGAGAGGAGATACGCAGTATTTT
CASSATTSGRGDTQYF
>TRBV14|-|TRBJ2-5|-
TGTGCCAGCAGTCCTGCCGGGACTGGGGGGTACGAGACCCAGTACTTC
CASSPAGTGGYETQYF
>TRBV7-9|-|TRBJ2-7|-
TGTGCCAGCAGTTCAGACAGATATACCTACGAGCAGTACTTC
CASSSDRYTYEQYF